These T cell receptor beta chains were read from a single sample in a study of blood T cell repertoires in COVID-19. The assay was immunoSEQ multiplex PCR, and TCRdb's table has in-frame clones only and misses some. The sample holds about 90,000 clones, about 89% seen once. The sample consisted of peripheral blood. Receptor source: a woman aged 70-85 years with acute or convalescent COVID-19. CDR3s include the opening cysteine and the closing phenylalanine or tryptophan. The D gene is left open where the match is weak. Where a row states a size, it is once, few, many or the class of an expanded clone; other rows omit it.

d_call: TRBD1
v_call: TRBV6-2/TRBV6-3
j_call: TRBJ1-6
clone_size: once
cdr3_aa: CASSSGQGGYNSPLHF
cdr3_nt: TGTGCCAGCAGTTCAGGACAGGGCGGCTATAATTCACCCCTCCACTTT

d_call: TRBD2
v_call: TRBV3-1/TRBV3-2
j_call: TRBJ2-3
clone_size: NA
cdr3_aa: CASSQLGGSSDTQYF
cdr3_nt: TGTGCCAGCAGCCAACTCGGCGGGAGTTCAGATACGCAGTATTTT

d_call: TRBD1
v_call: TRBV19
j_call: TRBJ2-2
clone_size: NA
cdr3_aa: CASSIGQANTGELFF
cdr3_nt: TGTGCCAGTAGTATTGGACAGGCAAACACCGGGGAGCTGTTTTTT

d_call: NA
v_call: TRBV7-9
j_call: TRBJ1-6
clone_size: NA
cdr3_aa: CASSSDNSPLHF
cdr3_nt: TGTGCCAGCAGCTCGGATAATTCACCCCTCCACTTT

d_call: NA
v_call: TRBV7-2
j_call: TRBJ1-1
clone_size: NA
cdr3_aa: CASSLSDRNTEAFF
cdr3_nt: TGTGCCAGCAGCTTATCGGACAGAAACACTGAAGCTTTCTTT

d_call: TRBD2
v_call: TRBV3-1/TRBV3-2
j_call: TRBJ2-1
clone_size: NA
cdr3_aa: CASSLSGGRAGHEQFF
cdr3_nt: TGTGCCAGCAGCCTTTCGGGCGGGAGGGCCGGTCATGAGCAGTTCTTC

d_call: NA
v_call: TRBV4-2
j_call: TRBJ1-5
clone_size: NA
cdr3_aa: CASSQDGGYQPQHF
cdr3_nt: TGTGCCAGCAGCCAAGATGGGGGCTATCAGCCCCAGCATTTT

d_call: NA
v_call: TRBV6-2/TRBV6-3
j_call: TRBJ1-4
clone_size: NA
cdr3_aa: CATNPGGAKLFF
cdr3_nt: TGTGCCACCAACCCGGGGGGGGCAAAACTGTTTTTT

d_call: NA
v_call: TRBV21-1
j_call: TRBJ1-6
clone_size: NA
cdr3_aa: CASSTPDRALNSPLHF
cdr3_nt: TGTGCCAGCAGCACCCCGGACAGGGCCCTCAATTCACCCCTCCACTTT

d_call: TRBD2
v_call: TRBV30
j_call: TRBJ2-7
clone_size: NA
cdr3_aa: CAWSVGLADTYEQYF
cdr3_nt: TGTGCCTGGAGTGTAGGTCTAGCGGACACCTACGAGCAGTACTTC

d_call: NA
v_call: TRBV9
j_call: TRBJ1-1
clone_size: once
cdr3_aa: CASSAGDGGGEAFF
cdr3_nt: TGTGCCAGCAGCGCTGGGGACGGCGGGGGTGAAGCTTTCTTT

d_call: TRBD2
v_call: TRBV20-1
j_call: TRBJ2-1
clone_size: NA
cdr3_aa: CSASSGRGRNEQFF
cdr3_nt: TGCAGTGCTAGTAGCGGGAGGGGTAGGAATGAGCAGTTCTTC

d_call: NA
v_call: TRBV29-1
j_call: TRBJ2-6
clone_size: once
cdr3_aa: CSARSSGANVLTF
cdr3_nt: TGCAGCGCACGGAGCTCTGGGGCCAACGTCCTGACTTTC

d_call: NA
v_call: TRBV5-6
j_call: TRBJ1-2
clone_size: NA
cdr3_aa: CASRTGADNYGYTF
cdr3_nt: TGTGCCAGCAGGACTGGCGCCGATAACTATGGCTACACCTTC

d_call: NA
v_call: TRBV27
j_call: TRBJ1-2
clone_size: NA
cdr3_aa: CASSRGDYGYTF
cdr3_nt: TGTGCCAGCAGTCGCGGCGACTATGGCTACACCTTC

d_call: NA
v_call: TRBV5-1
j_call: TRBJ2-4
clone_size: NA
cdr3_aa: CASSPVTGEAKNIQYF
cdr3_nt: TGCGCCAGCAGCCCCGTTACGGGAGAAGCCAAAAACATTCAGTACTTC

d_call: NA
v_call: TRBV5-1
j_call: TRBJ1-5
clone_size: NA
cdr3_aa: CASSLRQGPNQPQHF
cdr3_nt: TGCGCCAGCAGCTTACGGCAGGGCCCGAATCAGCCCCAGCATTTT

d_call: NA
v_call: TRBV11-2
j_call: TRBJ2-1
clone_size: NA
cdr3_aa: CASSSVRLGEQFF
cdr3_nt: TGTGCCAGCAGCTCCGTGAGACTTGGTGAGCAGTTCTTC

d_call: NA
v_call: TRBV3-1/TRBV3-2
j_call: TRBJ2-7
clone_size: NA
cdr3_aa: CASSQVWGYPYEQYF
cdr3_nt: TGTGCCAGCAGCCAAGTATGGGGCTATCCCTACGAGCAGTACTTC

d_call: TRBD1
v_call: TRBV9
j_call: TRBJ1-2
clone_size: NA
cdr3_aa: CASSVRQGVNYGYTF
cdr3_nt: TGTGCCAGCAGCGTGCGACAGGGGGTGAACTATGGCTACACCTTC

d_call: TRBD1
v_call: TRBV19
j_call: TRBJ2-1
clone_size: NA
cdr3_aa: CASSIQDRGNPKKFF
cdr3_nt: TGTGCCAGTAGTATACAGGACAGGGGAAATCCAAAAAAGTTCTTC

d_call: TRBD1
v_call: TRBV6-5
j_call: TRBJ1-5
clone_size: NA
cdr3_aa: CASRMDRFNQPQHF
cdr3_nt: TGTGCCAGCAGGATGGACAGGTTCAATCAGCCCCAGCATTTT

d_call: NA
v_call: TRBV5-1
j_call: TRBJ1-6
clone_size: once
cdr3_aa: CASSLEGGGGNSPLHF
cdr3_nt: TGCGCCAGCAGCTTGGAAGGAGGGGGGGGAAATTCACCCCTCCACTTT

d_call: TRBD1
v_call: TRBV19
j_call: TRBJ1-1
clone_size: NA
cdr3_aa: CASARDRQGTEAFF
cdr3_nt: TGTGCCAGCGCCCGGGACAGGCAAGGCACTGAAGCTTTCTTT

d_call: NA
v_call: TRBV5-4
j_call: TRBJ1-6
clone_size: NA
cdr3_aa: CASRSSSYNSPLHF
cdr3_nt: TGTGCCAGCAGGTCGAGCTCCTATAATTCACCCCTCCACTTT

d_call: NA
v_call: TRBV10-2
j_call: TRBJ1-5
clone_size: NA
cdr3_aa: CASSDYRARNQPQHF
cdr3_nt: TGCGCCAGCAGTGACTACAGGGCACGCAATCAGCCCCAGCATTTT

d_call: NA
v_call: TRBV5-8
j_call: TRBJ2-2
clone_size: NA
cdr3_aa: CASSSERGTGELFF
cdr3_nt: TGTGCCAGCAGCTCTGAGCGCGGAACCGGGGAGCTGTTTTTT

d_call: NA
v_call: TRBV28
j_call: TRBJ2-7
clone_size: once
cdr3_aa: CASKEGSYEQYF
cdr3_nt: TGTGCCAGCAAGGAGGGTTCCTACGAGCAGTACTTC

d_call: TRBD1
v_call: TRBV5-6
j_call: TRBJ1-1
clone_size: NA
cdr3_aa: CASSPRRTGGNTEAFF
cdr3_nt: TGTGCCAGCAGCCCCCGACGGACAGGGGGGAACACTGAAGCTTTCTTT

d_call: NA
v_call: TRBV19
j_call: TRBJ1-4
clone_size: once
cdr3_aa: CASSITGNEKLFF
cdr3_nt: TGTGCCAGTAGTATTACGGGTAATGAAAAACTGTTTTTT

d_call: TRBD1
v_call: TRBV7-9
j_call: TRBJ1-3
clone_size: NA
cdr3_aa: CASSLTGAGNTIYF
cdr3_nt: TGTGCCAGCAGCTTGACAGGGGCTGGAAACACCATATATTTT

d_call: NA
v_call: TRBV14
j_call: TRBJ1-6
clone_size: NA
cdr3_aa: CASSQRGSYNSPLHF
cdr3_nt: TGTGCCAGCAGCCAAAGGGGGTCCTATAATTCACCCCTCCACTTT

d_call: NA
v_call: TRBV19
j_call: TRBJ1-2
clone_size: NA
cdr3_aa: CASSRPGSGHYGYTF
cdr3_nt: TGTGCCAGTAGCCGCCCGGGGTCTGGGCACTATGGCTACACCTTC

d_call: TRBD1
v_call: TRBV28
j_call: TRBJ1-2
clone_size: few
cdr3_aa: CAGGTAYGYTF
cdr3_nt: TGTGCCGGGGGGACAGCCTATGGCTACACCTTC

d_call: NA
v_call: TRBV6-1
j_call: TRBJ1-2
clone_size: NA
cdr3_aa: CASSEAGRGRGYTF
cdr3_nt: TGTGCCAGCAGTGAAGCTGGGAGGGGACGAGGCTACACCTTC

d_call: TRBD1
v_call: TRBV15
j_call: TRBJ1-2
clone_size: few
cdr3_aa: CATSRDPRQGEGYTF
cdr3_nt: TGTGCCACCAGCAGAGACCCCCGGCAGGGGGAAGGCTACACCTTC

d_call: NA
v_call: TRBV2
j_call: TRBJ1-6
clone_size: once
cdr3_aa: CASSEVTPRSPLHF
cdr3_nt: TGTGCCAGCAGTGAAGTGACTCCGAGGTCACCCCTCCACTTT

d_call: NA
v_call: TRBV5-1
j_call: TRBJ1-5
clone_size: NA
cdr3_aa: CASRRDSNQPQHF
cdr3_nt: TGCGCCAGCAGGCGGGATAGCAATCAGCCCCAGCATTTT

d_call: NA
v_call: TRBV6-5
j_call: TRBJ2-7
clone_size: NA
cdr3_aa: CASSLASTRSYEQYF
cdr3_nt: TGTGCCAGCAGCCTAGCTAGCACCCGTTCCTACGAGCAGTACTTC

d_call: TRBD1
v_call: TRBV6-1
j_call: TRBJ1-2
clone_size: once
cdr3_aa: CASSEIQGFYGYTF
cdr3_nt: TGTGCCAGCAGTGAGATACAGGGGTTCTATGGCTACACCTTC

d_call: NA
v_call: TRBV28
j_call: TRBJ2-5
clone_size: NA
cdr3_aa: CASSATKETQYF
cdr3_nt: TGTGCCAGCAGTGCTACGAAAGAGACCCAGTACTTC

d_call: NA
v_call: TRBV29-1
j_call: TRBJ2-3
clone_size: NA
cdr3_aa: CSVVELRGSQYF
cdr3_nt: TGCAGCGTTGTTGAACTGAGAGGCTCGCAGTATTTT

d_call: NA
v_call: TRBV4-1
j_call: TRBJ2-5
clone_size: NA
cdr3_aa: CASSQVLLETQYF
cdr3_nt: TGCGCCAGCAGCCAAGTCCTTTTGGAGACCCAGTACTTC

d_call: TRBD1
v_call: TRBV27
j_call: TRBJ2-5
clone_size: NA
cdr3_aa: CASGGTGLETQYF
cdr3_nt: TGTGCCAGCGGAGGGACAGGGTTAGAGACCCAGTACTTC

d_call: TRBD2
v_call: TRBV5-1
j_call: TRBJ2-3
clone_size: NA
cdr3_aa: CASSLVAGADTQYF
cdr3_nt: TGCGCCAGCAGCTTGGTTGCGGGAGCGGATACGCAGTATTTT

d_call: NA
v_call: TRBV29-1
j_call: TRBJ2-6
clone_size: NA
cdr3_aa: CSVGASAAVSGANVLTF
cdr3_nt: TGCAGCGTTGGAGCAAGCGCCGCTGTCTCTGGGGCCAACGTCCTGACTTTC

d_call: TRBD2
v_call: TRBV3-1/TRBV3-2
j_call: TRBJ2-1
clone_size: once
cdr3_aa: CASSTRTSVNEQFF
cdr3_nt: TGTGCCAGCAGCACTCGGACTAGCGTCAATGAGCAGTTCTTC